This T cell receptor beta chain appears in the sequencing data of a study of shared clonotypes between healthy human individuals. Study context: Used for every donor were three CD4 naive, three CD4 memory, two CD8 naive and one CD8 memory plate. The study's findings and limits: Rarefaction revealed incomplete sorted-subset sequencing despite large depth. Among the subsets, naive ones generally showed larger estimated richness than memory ones.

Clones were sequenced by immunoSEQ multiplex PCR, and TCRdb holds only the in-frame ones, with some missing. Of around 350,000 clones listed, roughly 80% are singletons. Of note for this clone: Its cognate antigen is unknown.

Sequencing used memory CD4+ T cells sorted from blood. Noted subset: CD45RA-negative fraction. This clonotype was obtained from a man younger than 45 in good health.

The CDR3 loop is CASSQELAGEQYF. The CDR3 nucleotides are TGCGCCAGCAGCCAAGAACTAGCGGGAGAGCAGTACTTC. The chain is built from TRBV4-1 and TRBJ2-7, with 10 bases aligning to TRBD2. The CDR3 length is 13 residues. V lost 0 bases and J lost 7; bases outside the gene matches: 0. Germline CDR1 is MGHRA and CDR2 is YSYEKL.